This T cell receptor (beta chain) was identified during a study of CD8 T cells in Susac syndrome. The CDR3 is made up of 16 amino acids. Germline V gene lookup returns CDR1 MGHRA and CDR2 YSYEKL. The V and J ends lost 0 bases and 12 bases respectively, with 23 bases between them. Random-hexamer reverse transcription was applied to about 0.45 to 1 ug RNA. By means of immunoSEQ multiplex PCR, TCR beta CDR3 spanning 54 Vbeta and 13 Jbeta underwent amplification. TCRdb processed the immunoSEQ multiplex PCR reads anew with MiXCR; each CDR3 protein has one entry. The top ten clones hold roughly 0.088% of a sample with some 100,000 distinct CDR3 sequences, more than 85% of them seen once. The study used treatment-naive patients who had stable or active relapsing-remitting disease as multiple sclerosis controls. Both CD4+ and CD8+ T cells were negatively isolated, and TEMRA cells underwent FACS enrichment.

This sequence joins TRBV4-1 and TRBJ1-2, with a weak D call TRBD1 (5 bases). Material: CD4+ T cells from PBMCs. The sequence derives from a human donor with multiple sclerosis. The CDR3 nucleotides read TGCGCCAGCAGCCAAGAACCGCTGAGGAGGGGAGTCGGCCACACCTTC. Translation gives CASSQEPLRRGVGHTF.